A single T cell receptor (beta chain) is shown here with its context. What it recognizes is unknown. The record originates from a study of metastatic and nonmetastatic thyroid tumors. Study in general: The study looked at repertoires side by side in blood and in tumor or nodule tissue from malignant and benign thyroid patients.

Overall study results and limits: Relative to benign nodules, malignant thyroid tumors were reportedly characterized by significantly elevated TCR beta diversity in blood and tumor.

V shed 0 bases, J shed 4 bases, and the junction held 7 bases outside the gene matches. This CDR3 is built from 16 residues. Germline CDR1 and CDR2: DFQATT and SNEGSKA (reference sequence). In the source study's methods: Across clinicopathological groups, CDR3 differences served as the basis for building a distant-metastasis classifier for papillary thyroid cancer. With MiXCR, TCRdb called clones anew from the PCR reads. What appears here as the V and J calls and clone size reflects TCRdb's work, not the paper's. The table has roughly 14,000 clones, approximately 31% seen once. Thyroid surgery was preceded by no treatment in any patient.

V is TRBV20-1 and J is TRBJ2-3; 10 nucleotides line up with TRBD2. Sequences were obtained from tumor tissue. The clonotype originates from a female donor with papillary thyroid cancer or a benign thyroid nodule (not recorded which). Some clones in this sample may be carry-over from other donors' samples. In DNA, the CDR3 is TGCAGTGCTAGAGACCTAGCGGGAGTAGGAGCAGATACGCAGTATTTT. Residues: CSARDLAGVGADTQYF.